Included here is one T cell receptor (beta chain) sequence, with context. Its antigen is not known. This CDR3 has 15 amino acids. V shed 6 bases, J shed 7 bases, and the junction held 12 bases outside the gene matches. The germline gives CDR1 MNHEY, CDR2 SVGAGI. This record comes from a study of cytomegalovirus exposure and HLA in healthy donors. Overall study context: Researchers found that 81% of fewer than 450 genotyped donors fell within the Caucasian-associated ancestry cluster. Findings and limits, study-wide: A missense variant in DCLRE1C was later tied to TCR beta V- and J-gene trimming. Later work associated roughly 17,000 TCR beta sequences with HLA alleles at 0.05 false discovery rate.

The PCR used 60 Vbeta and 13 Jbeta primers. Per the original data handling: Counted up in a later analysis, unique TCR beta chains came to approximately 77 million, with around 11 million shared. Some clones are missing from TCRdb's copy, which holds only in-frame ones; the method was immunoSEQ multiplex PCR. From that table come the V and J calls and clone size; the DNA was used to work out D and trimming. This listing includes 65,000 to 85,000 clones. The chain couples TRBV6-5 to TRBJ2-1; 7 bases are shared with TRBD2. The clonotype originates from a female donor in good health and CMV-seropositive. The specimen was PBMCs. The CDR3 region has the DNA TGTGCCAGCAGAGCGGGAAATCTCTTCGGTAATGAGCAGTTCTTC. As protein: CASRAGNLFGNEQFF.